This TCR beta chain was captured by sequencing in a study of CD8+ T cells in alopecia areata. As the sequencing template, cDNA was produced by extracting RNA and reverse transcribing it. Sequencing was performed with immunoSEQ multiplex PCR; in TCRdb, only in-frame clones are kept and a portion is missing. The sample yields some 120,000 clones, 40% to 55% seen once. Study findings and constraints: In patients, TCRs were shared less clearly than in mice, and HLA may possibly be involved.

Sorting separated CD4+ and CD8+ T cells out of PBMCs. This clone was detected a few times. The antigen is unknown. V was clipped by 5 bases and J by 6 bases, with 13 bases between them. The CDR3 is 13 residues long. Germline V gene lookup returns CDR1 SNHLY and CDR2 FYNNEI. The TCR comes from a human donor with alopecia areata. Sequenced sample: NKG2D-low CD8+ T cells sorted from blood. The V call is TRBV2, the J call TRBJ1-2; TRBD1 might be the D (5 bases). CDR3 protein: CASSSTASDGYTF. The CDR3 DNA reads as TGTGCCAGCAGTTCGACAGCATCGGATGGCTACACCTTC.